This T cell receptor beta chain is drawn from a study of identical twins. MiXCR, applied by TCRdb to the 5' RACE reads, yields one record per CDR3 protein. This sample carries hundreds of thousands of distinct CDR3 sequences, 6% to 6.5% of them seen once, and the ten largest clones take about 2%. Study results and limitations: Insertions ran lower in abundant cord blood beta clonotypes, though not in memory repertoires.

CDR3 length equals 13 residues. Deletions cut 4 bases from V and 5 bases from J, with 14 bases between. The V gene's germline CDR1 is GTSNPN and CDR2 SVGIG (reference sequence). In its sample, this clonotype was seen many times. No antigen is known for it. This chain connects TRBV30 to TRBJ1-1, with unresolved D. Specimen: naive T cells sorted from blood. The clonotype originates from a man aged 18 to 29 in good health. CDR3: CAWTRPVGTEAFF. DNA of the CDR3: TGTGCCTGGACCCGCCCCGTGGGGACTGAAGCTTTCTTT.